This T cell receptor beta chain was observed in a study of shared clonotypes between healthy human individuals. This clone was found once. Only in-frame clones appear in the TCRdb table, and some are missing; sequencing was by immunoSEQ multiplex PCR. The table includes some 2 million clones, 90% to 95% detected once. Germline V gene lookup returns CDR1 MDHEN and CDR2 SYDVKM. This CDR3 spans 18 amino acids. V was shortened by 4 bases and J by 0 bases, with 22 bases between the two germline ends. V and J are TRBV28 and TRBJ2-7, with D maybe TRBD2 (6 bases). The specimen was naive CD4+ T cells sorted from blood. Noted subset: CD45RA+ positively selected. The origin of this receptor is a man younger than 35 in good health. DNA of the CDR3: TGTGCCAGCAGTTCGACGCAGATACCGGGACTTCCCTCCTACGAGCAGTACTTC. This sequence encodes CASSSTQIPGLPSYEQYF. The full variable domain, its missing parts supplied by reference TRBV28 and TRBJ2-7, is DVKVTQSSRYLVKRTGEKVFLECVQDMDHENMFWYRQDPGLGLRLIYFSYDVKMKEKGDIPEGYSVSREKKERFSLILESASTNQTSMYLCASSSTQIPGLPSYEQYFGPGTRLTVT.